The 14 T cell receptor beta chains presented below share a single source sample, sequenced in a study of blood T cell repertoires in COVID-19. Assay: immunoSEQ multiplex PCR; the TCRdb copy retains only in-frame clones and omits some. The table lists some 320,000 clones, over 90% of them singletons, with 3.9% in the top ten. Input material: PBMCs or T cells enriched from blood (not recorded which). These receptors came from a woman aged 25 to 39 who had been exposed to COVID-19.

V usage is TRBV7-9 and J usage is TRBJ2-5; no definite D call. CDR3 length: 14 residues. The germline gives CDR1 SEHNR, CDR2 FQNEAQ (reference sequence). The germline V and J ends were trimmed by 2 bases and 3 bases, with 10 bases remaining between them. The CDR3 DNA sequence: TGTGCCAGCAGCTTAATGGCGGAAAAAGAGACCCAGTACTTC. Residues: CASSLMAEKETQYF.

This clone has only one observation. This rearrangement joins TRBV12-3 or TRBV12-4 to TRBJ1-1, with unresolved D. V was pared by 7 bases and J by 1 base, with 10 bases between. The CDR3 runs 13 residues. CDR3 sequence reads: CASTRTENTEAFF. For the CDR3, the DNA is TGTGCCAGCACCCGGACTGAGAACACTGAAGCTTTCTTT.

The chain joins TRBV9 to TRBJ2-3; the D is unclear. This CDR3 has 13 amino acids. From germline, CDR1 is SGDLS and CDR2 YYNGEE. Trimming removed 0 bases at V and 2 bases at J, with 4 bases between. This chain's CDR3 is CASSVGDTDTQYF. The CDR3, as DNA: TGTGCCAGCAGCGTAGGAGACACAGATACGCAGTATTTT.

V and J are TRBV2 and TRBJ1-4; 10 bases are a match to TRBD1. Germline V gives CDR1 SNHLY, CDR2 FYNNEI. Trimming removed 4 bases from V and 10 bases from J; junction bases left unmatched: 0. The CDR3 runs 12 residues. CDR3 nucleotides: TGTGCCAGCAGTGGGACAGGGGGAAAACTGTTTTTT. Translated, it gives CASSGTGGKLFF.

Comment on this clone: The same CDR3 is also encoded by other DNA sequences in this sample. This chain uses TRBV27 with TRBJ1-6; TRBD1 matches 9 bases. Germline V gene lookup returns CDR1 MNHEY and CDR2 SMNVEV (reference sequence). Losses at the gene ends were 2 bases for V and 7 bases for J; bases not matched to a gene: 3. The CDR3 covers 15 residues. In DNA, the CDR3 is TGTGCCAGCAGTTTAGCGGGACAGGGCAATTCACCCCTCCACTTT. Amino acid sequence: CASSLAGQGNSPLHF.

The chain joins TRBV19 to TRBJ1-1; TRBD1 is a possible D gene (5 bases). V gave up 5 bases and J gave up 4 bases, with 11 bases separating them. The CDR3 contains 13 residues. The germline V gene has CDR1 LNHDA and CDR2 SQIVND (reference sequence). Here the CDR3 DNA reads TGTGCCAGTAGTCGCGGACAACGCACTGAAGCTTTCTTT. Translation gives CASSRGQRTEAFF.

The V and J genes are TRBV18 and TRBJ2-1, with unresolved D. Germline values: CDR1 KGHSH, CDR2 LQKENI. There are 13 residues in the CDR3. Deletions cut 2 bases from V and 10 bases from J, with 12 bases between. CDR3: CASSPGLGPEQFF. CDR3 sequence (DNA): TGTGCCAGCTCACCAGGCCTGGGCCCCGAGCAGTTCTTC.

This chain joins TRBV6-2 or TRBV6-3 and TRBJ1-1; 9 bases agree with TRBD1. The V gene end was trimmed by 5 bases and the J gene end by 5 bases; junction bases not matched to a gene: 6. This CDR3 comprises 14 residues. Germline V CDR1 and CDR2: MNHEY, SVGEGT. In nucleotides, the CDR3 is TGTGCCAGCAGTCCCGGGACAGGGATGACTGAAGCTTTCTTT. Its protein product is CASSPGTGMTEAFF.

The chain combines TRBV4-2 with TRBJ1-1; TRBD1 matches 8 bases. Looked up from germline, CDR1 is LGHNA and CDR2 is YNFKEQ. The CDR3 loop spans 14 amino acids. With V trimmed by 4 bases and J by 4 bases, 5 bases remained unmatched. In DNA, the CDR3 is TGTGCCAGCAGCCGGGAAACAGGGGGCACTGAAGCTTTCTTT. Its translation is CASSRETGGTEAFF.

This clone was detected once. The chain recombines TRBV4-1 with TRBJ2-6; TRBD1 matches 9 bases. J gave up 0 bases and V 5 bases, and 5 bases lay outside the gene matches. The length of the CDR3 is 17 residues. Germline lookup yields CDR1 MGHRA and CDR2 YSYEKL. CDR3: CASSARDRDSGANVLTF. The CDR3 nucleotides are TGCGCCAGCAGCGCCCGGGACAGGGACTCTGGGGCCAACGTCCTGACTTTC.

The chain recombines TRBV11-2 with TRBJ2-2, with D perhaps matching TRBD1 (5 bases). Between the trimmed V and J ends, which lost 1 base and 6 bases, there was a span of 9 bases. Germline V gene sequence: CDR1 SGHAT, CDR2 FQNNGV. The CDR3 has 14 amino acids. The CDR3 is CASSLVRVAGELFF. CDR3 DNA: TGTGCCAGCAGCTTAGTCAGGGTCGCCGGGGAGCTGTTTTTT.

The V and J genes are TRBV7-2 and TRBJ1-2; 10 bases fit TRBD1. Germline V gives CDR1 SGHTA, CDR2 FQGNSA. V trimming: 5 bases; J trimming: 4 bases; junction bases outside the gene matches: 7. This CDR3 contains 15 residues. The CDR3 bases are TGTGCCAGCAGCCCGGGACAGGGGCTGGCCTATGGCTACACCTTC. It is translated as CASSPGQGLAYGYTF.

This chain links TRBV5-1 with TRBJ1-3, with D possibly TRBD1 on 6 matching bases. The CDR3 sequence is 14 residues long. V was trimmed by 3 bases and J by 0 bases, leaving 7 bases between them. Germline CDR1 is SGHRS and CDR2 is YFSETQ. This CDR3 is CASSSTGSGNTIYF. The CDR3 coding sequence is TGCGCCAGCAGCTCGACAGGCTCTGGAAACACCATATATTTT.

Here the CDR3 reads CASRGQGAFNEKLFF. The CDR3 region has the DNA TGTGCCAGCAGGGGACAGGGGGCTTTCAATGAAAAACTGTTTTTT. The chain employs TRBV6-5 and TRBJ1-4; TRBD1 matches at 12 bases. The CDR3 is made up of 15 amino acids. Germline CDR1 is MNHEY and CDR2 is SVGAGI. V lost 6 bases to trimming and J lost 5 bases; unmatched junction nucleotides: 4.